This T cell receptor (beta chain) emerged from a study of Graves' ophthalmopathy and Graves' hyperthyroidism. Amplifying from RNA transcripts, the study obtained TCR beta CDR3 regions. Second-round multiplex PCR came after first-round RT-PCR with HTBI primers. In TCRdb, the multiplex PCR reads were re-called with MiXCR into one record per CDR3 protein. The sample has some 1.1 million distinct CDR3 sequences; 36% are singletons. General study findings and limits: Ophthalmopathy progression cases were predicted by the model with 70.59% sensitivity and 72.22% specificity. Most thyroid-expanded clonotypes exceeding 0.001 frequency were also found in blood.

Germline loops: CDR1 LGHNA, CDR2 YSLEER. The CDR3 is made up of 16 amino acids. J was trimmed by 2 bases and V by 2 bases; bases with no gene match: 8. Hyperthyroidism patients, all newly diagnosed, had under 2 months' duration and ages of 18 to 65. On this clonotype itself: As yet, its antigen is unknown.

The clonotype originates from an adult man with Graves' hyperthyroidism. The sample comprised peripheral blood or thyroid tissue (not recorded which). The chain uses TRBV4-3 and TRBJ1-1, with 7 bases fitting TRBD1. Written as DNA, the CDR3 is TGCGCCAGCAGCCAAATCGGGACAGTAACAAACACTGAAGCTTTCTTT. Residues: CASSQIGTVTNTEAFF.